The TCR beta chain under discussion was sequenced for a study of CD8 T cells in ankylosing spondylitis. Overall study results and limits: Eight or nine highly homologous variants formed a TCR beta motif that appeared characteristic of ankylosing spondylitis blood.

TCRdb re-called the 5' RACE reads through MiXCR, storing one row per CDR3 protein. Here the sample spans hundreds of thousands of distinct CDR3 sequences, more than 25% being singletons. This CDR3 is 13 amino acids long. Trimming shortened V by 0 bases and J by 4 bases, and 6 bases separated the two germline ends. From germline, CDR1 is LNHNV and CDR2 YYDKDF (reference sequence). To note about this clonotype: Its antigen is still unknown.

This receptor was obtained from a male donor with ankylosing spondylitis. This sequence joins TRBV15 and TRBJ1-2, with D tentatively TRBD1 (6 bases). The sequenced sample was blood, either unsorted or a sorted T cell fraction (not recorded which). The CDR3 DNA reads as TGTGCCACCAGCAGAGAGGGGGCCTATGGCTACACCTTC. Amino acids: CATSREGAYGYTF.